Included here is one T cell receptor (beta chain) sequence, with context. Its antigen is not yet known. One base away there is no much larger clone; base qualities are not given. This sample stems from a study of cytomegalovirus exposure and HLA in healthy donors (dated by TCRdb to about 2017). At the level of the whole study: According to an earlier analysis of a few hundred of the donors, about 179 million T cells yielded 117 million unique TCR beta sequences and approximately 300 Gb of sequence data. Approximately 300 gigabases of sequencing data and 75 million to 85 million unique TCR sequences made up an early release that covered some 640 HLA-typed donors. Of the roughly 400 genotyped donors, 75% to 85% were placed in the genetic ancestry cluster associated with self-reported Caucasian donors. The study was designed to test whether signatures of past pathogen exposure could be identified by cataloging public T cell receptors. The study used immunosequencing to profile the T cell repertoires of approximately 650 subjects and linked those repertoires to cytomegalovirus serostatus. In addition to the first cohort of approximately 650 subjects, a separate validation cohort of 130 or so different subjects was used. To predict cytomegalovirus infection status, the study brought together high-throughput TCR immunosequencing, statistical association of individual TCRs with disease status, and machine learning. A later analysis re-examined previously published TCR beta repertoires from roughly 650 donors and added high-resolution HLA genotyping to investigate patterns of TCR occurrence. The later analysis used no new phenotypic data to find candidate immune exposures, relying instead on TCR beta sequences and their occurrence across donors. In an earlier analysis of more than 550 of the donors, high-throughput TCR beta sequencing was used to judge whether each TCR beta V gene segment behaved as functional or pseudogenic. Donor age, sex, ethnicity and CMV serostatus were compiled alongside the repertoire data. A later genetic analysis used genome-wide SNP genotypes for about 55% of the 666 donors, treating that subset as a discovery cohort. Every repertoire in the discovery cohort had been generated on one and the same sequencing platform. Both class I and class II loci were covered by HLA typing, at four-digit resolution. Typing coverage varied by locus: about 620-630 donors for A, B, C, DRB1 and DQB1; approximately 560 for DQA1; over 600 for DPA1; about 450 for DPB1. Several DR-DQ haplotypes were treated as single units for association and clustering because of strong linkage in the cohort. Among some 410 genotyped donors of the cohort, an average of approximately 240,000 unique TCR beta nucleotide sequences was sequenced per donor, of which roughly 18% were non-productive. Study-wide findings and limitations: HLA typing was unavailable for some donors at each locus, so association tests used only the typed subset. In a later analysis, HLA-associated TCR beta chains were found to be more clonally expanded and to have lower generation probabilities than equally common non-associated chains. Roughly uniform sequencing depth across donors was assumed in presence/absence analyses, although this assumption may not hold. A later analysis found that most CMV-associated TCR beta chains appeared HLA-restricted, with HLA associations seemingly driven largely by CMV exposure. In a later analysis, about 16,000 TCR beta sequences were associated with specific HLA alleles at a false discovery rate of 0.05. CMV serostatus was the only immune exposure information available for the cohort. Some IMGT-functional V segments, including TRBV6-2 and TRBV6-3, could not be distinguished by the 87-base-pair reads and were therefore excluded. According to the authors, the approach could potentially be generalized to other disease states and immunological phenotypes. Only TCR beta chains were sequenced in this cohort, and the absence of alpha or paired-chain data limited detectable features. Cytomegalovirus status was reported to be diagnosed by the classifier with high specificity and sensitivity in both the original and validation cohorts. A further reported finding was that TCR beta sequences accurately predicted the HLA-A and HLA-B alleles for most subjects in the first cohort. The earlier analysis of about 600 of the donors excluded some 15 rarely observed V segments, including chromosome 9 orphons, because counts were too low. According to a later analysis, parvovirus B19, influenza, CMV and Epstein-Barr virus appeared linked to several top co-occurrence clusters. In vitro tests confirmed that a few of the cytomegalovirus-associated TCR beta chains recognize cytomegalovirus antigens. Linkage disequilibrium might explain the correlated functional status among segregating V segments, but an unknown experimental factor could not be ruled out. Strong co-occurrence of HLA alleles, especially DR and DQ, made assigning TCR associations to individual alleles difficult. The sequencing pipeline was judged likely to have produced a cluster of highly shared sequence variants as a technical artifact. Broadly in line with IMGT annotations, most TCR beta V segments showed up in productive rearrangements about 90% or about 30% of the time in an earlier analysis of several hundred of the donors. According to a later analysis, TCR association rates differed among HLA loci, with DRB1 alleles showing the most associated TCRs and HLA-C alleles showing the fewest. Compared with the approximately 670-donor mean, donors in an Asian-associated ancestry cluster had fewer N-insertions in productive TCRs, according to a later genetic analysis. While some public TCRs were present in many individuals, most TCR sequences turned up only very rarely across donors. A later genetic analysis associated a missense DCLRE1C variant with V-gene and J-gene trimming of TCR beta chains, and an independent cohort replicated the association. In the study, around 150 TCR beta chains were listed as associated with cytomegalovirus.

The library was generated by the immunoSEQ multiplex PCR assay. A mixture of 60 forward primers for TCR Vbeta segments and 13 reverse primers for TCR Jbeta segments was used in the multiplex PCR. The CDR3 region of rearranged TCR beta genes was amplified from genomic DNA by a multiplex PCR assay. Amplified TCR beta libraries were sequenced as 87-base-pair reads on the Illumina HiSeq System. In the source study's methods: Across the 666 repertoires, a later analysis counted roughly 84 million unique TCR beta chains, 9.5 million to 12 million of which were shared by at least two donors. Raw reads were error-corrected and collapsed into unique sequences by a nearest-neighbor algorithm in which closely related sequences were merged to remove PCR and sequencing errors. CDR3 sequences were aligned to IMGT reference sequences to assign V, D and J gene segments. For a sequence to be retained, at least a six-nucleotide match to both a V gene segment and a J gene segment was required. Rearrangements were called productive when the CDR3 lacked stop codons and stayed in frame with V and J; all others were non-productive. CDR3 was defined according to IMGT convention as the region running from the second conserved V-encoded cysteine to the conserved J-encoded phenylalanine. Sequences without an unambiguous match to a single V gene segment were excluded from the earlier analysis of several hundred of the donors. In an earlier analysis of about 590 of the donors, a V segment was called functional when productive rearrangements were above 56.7%, and segregating when the standard deviation between donors exceeded 5%. A statistical classification framework was built for diagnosing cytomegalovirus status from the catalog of TCR beta chain sequences. V and J gene assignment, in a later analysis, came from comparing TCR nucleotide sequences with IMGT/GENE-DB human TR gene sequences. The TCRdist pipeline was used in a later analysis to assign CDR3 sequences and most-parsimonious VDJ recombination scenarios. In a later analysis, each TCR beta chain was defined by its CDR3 amino acid sequence together with its V-gene family, and reads lacking a unique V-gene family were excluded. In a later analysis, 500 to 650 highly shared, low-generation-probability nucleotide sequences were removed to address suspected cross-contamination and a sequencing artifact. A later analysis calculated a clonal expansion index for each public chain from normalized within-repertoire ranks of inferred template counts. A later analysis computed generation probabilities with a VDJ recombination model fitted to out-of-frame rearrangements, and checked the results against IGoR. Hypergeometric tests were used in a later analysis to score TCR-TCR, TCR-HLA and TCR-CMV co-occurrence, with a repertoire-size bias correction applied to the TCR pairs. To estimate false discovery rates, a later analysis permuted the HLA or CMV assignments 20 times. A later analysis grouped co-occurring TCRs with DBSCAN, adding TCRdist sequence similarity when clustering within HLA-allele-positive subsets. Repertoires with fewer than 30,000 or more than 120,000 public chains were left out of co-occurrence clustering, as were about five repertoires with anomalous nucleotide sharing. What TCRdb holds here is the immuneACCESS table cut down to in-frame rearrangements. Part of the clones is not present; checked against another copy, under half of the missing clones reflect an unresolved V gene, and the others are unexplained. That table supplies the V and J calls and clone size; D and trimming were determined from the DNA. The sample contains around 210,000 clones, approximately 80% of them found a single time. The top ten constitute 1.7% of the sample.

In total, 630 or so healthy bone marrow donors made up the cohort. At the time of sampling, every cohort member was nominally healthy, though immune exposures that went unrecorded were likely present. The donor tested CMV seronegative and was one of the 352 seronegative cohort members. A peripheral blood sample was provided by each donor, and peripheral blood mononuclear cells were used for TCR beta sequencing. The Qiagen DNeasy Blood Extraction Kit was used to extract genomic DNA from the blood cell samples. From cysteine to phenylalanine, the CDR3 is 14 amino acids long. The kept DNA is CDR3 alone, 42 bases in frame from the first base. Sequences SNHLY (CDR1) and FYNNEI (CDR2) are obtained from the germline V gene. Trimming costs V 2 bases and J 1 base, and their ends lie 6 bases apart.

The sample taken for sequencing was PBMCs. The sequence joins TRBV2 to TRBJ1-5; the D gene is not confidently resolved. This TCR was sampled from a middle-aged man in good health and CMV-seronegative. The CDR3 amino acid sequence is: CASSELYSNQPQHF. The sequenced DNA is TGTGCCAGCAGTGAACTATACAGCAATCAGCCCCAGCATTTT.